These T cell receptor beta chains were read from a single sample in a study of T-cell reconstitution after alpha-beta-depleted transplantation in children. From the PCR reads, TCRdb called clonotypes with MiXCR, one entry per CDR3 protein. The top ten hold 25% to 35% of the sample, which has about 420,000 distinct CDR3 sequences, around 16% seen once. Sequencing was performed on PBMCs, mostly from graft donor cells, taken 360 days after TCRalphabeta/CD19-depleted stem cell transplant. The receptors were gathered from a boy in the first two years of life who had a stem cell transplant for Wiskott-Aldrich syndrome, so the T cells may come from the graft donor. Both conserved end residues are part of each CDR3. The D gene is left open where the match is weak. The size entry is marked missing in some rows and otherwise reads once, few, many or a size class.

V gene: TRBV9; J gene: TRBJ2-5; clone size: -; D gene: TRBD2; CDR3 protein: CASSVVPTSGGQETQYF; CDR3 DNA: TGTGCCAGCAGCGTAGTCCCGACTAGCGGGGGCCAAGAGACCCAGTACTTC
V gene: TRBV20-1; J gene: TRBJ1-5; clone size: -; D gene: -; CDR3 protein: CSARRINQPQHF; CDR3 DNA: TGCAGTGCTCGACGGATCAATCAGCCCCAGCATTTT
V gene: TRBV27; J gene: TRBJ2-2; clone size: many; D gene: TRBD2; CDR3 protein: CASSLGLAGGPGGELFF; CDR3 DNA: TGTGCCAGCAGTTTGGGACTAGCGGGGGGGCCCGGCGGGGAGCTGTTTTTT
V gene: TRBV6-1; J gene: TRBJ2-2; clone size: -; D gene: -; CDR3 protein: CASFRALTGELFF; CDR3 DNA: TGTGCCAGCTTTCGGGCCCTGACCGGGGAGCTGTTTTTT
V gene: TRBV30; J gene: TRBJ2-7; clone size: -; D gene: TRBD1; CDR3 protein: CAWTRDRVTYEQYF; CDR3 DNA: TGTGCCTGGACCAGGGACAGGGTTACCTACGAGCAGTACTTC
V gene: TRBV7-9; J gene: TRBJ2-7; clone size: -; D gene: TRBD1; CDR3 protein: CASSLAPDRARYEQYF; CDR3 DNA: TGTGCCAGCAGCTTAGCCCCGGACAGGGCCCGCTACGAGCAGTACTTC
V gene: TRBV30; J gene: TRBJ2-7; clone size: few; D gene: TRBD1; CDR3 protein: CAWSARQGTYEQYF; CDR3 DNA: TGTGCCTGGAGTGCCCGACAGGGGACCTACGAGCAGTACTTC
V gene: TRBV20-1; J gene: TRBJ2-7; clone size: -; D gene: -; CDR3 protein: CSARSGRAINEQYF; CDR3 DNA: TGCAGTGCTAGAAGCGGCAGGGCGATCAACGAGCAGTACTTC
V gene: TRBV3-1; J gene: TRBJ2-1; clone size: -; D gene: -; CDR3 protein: CASSQDLRGSNEQFF; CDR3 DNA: TGTGCCAGCAGCCAAGACCTAAGGGGTAGCAATGAGCAGTTCTTC
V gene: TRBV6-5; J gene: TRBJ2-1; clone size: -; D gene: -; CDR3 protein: CASSYSRGSYNEQFF; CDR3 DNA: TGTGCCAGCAGTTACTCGAGGGGCTCCTACAATGAGCAGTTCTTC
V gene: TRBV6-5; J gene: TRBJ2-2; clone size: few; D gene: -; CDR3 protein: CASSYVGQGSGELFF; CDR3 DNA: TGTGCCAGCAGTTACGTGGGCCAGGGGTCCGGGGAGCTGTTTTTT
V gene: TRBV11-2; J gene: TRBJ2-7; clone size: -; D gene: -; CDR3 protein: CASSLKGPHEQYF; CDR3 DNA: TGTGCCAGCAGCTTAAAGGGGCCCCACGAGCAGTACTTC
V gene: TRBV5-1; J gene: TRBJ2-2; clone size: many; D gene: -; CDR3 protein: CASSLNFPSGELFF; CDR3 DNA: TGCGCCAGCAGCTTGAATTTTCCTTCCGGGGAGCTGTTTTTT
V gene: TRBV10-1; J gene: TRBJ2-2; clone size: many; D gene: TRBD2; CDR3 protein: CASSVYASGPTGELFF; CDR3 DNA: TGCGCCAGCAGTGTATATGCTAGCGGTCCCACCGGGGAGCTGTTTTTT
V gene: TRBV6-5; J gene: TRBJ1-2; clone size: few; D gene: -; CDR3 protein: CASSYSGRDHYGYTF; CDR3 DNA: TGTGCCAGCAGTTACTCGGGCAGGGACCACTATGGCTACACCTTC
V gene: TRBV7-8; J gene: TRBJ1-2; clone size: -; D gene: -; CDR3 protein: CASSPRSYSKLNYGYTF; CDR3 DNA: TGTGCCAGCAGTCCCAGGTCTTATTCTAAACTAAACTATGGCTACACCTTC
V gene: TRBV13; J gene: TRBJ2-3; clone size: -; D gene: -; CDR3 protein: CASSLGIRTDTQYF; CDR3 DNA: TGTGCCAGCAGCTTGGGGATCCGCACAGATACGCAGTATTTT
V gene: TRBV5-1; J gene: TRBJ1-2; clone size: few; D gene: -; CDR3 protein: CASSPERQGRSGYTF; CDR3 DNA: TGCGCCAGCAGCCCAGAAAGGCAGGGGCGTTCGGGCTACACCTTC
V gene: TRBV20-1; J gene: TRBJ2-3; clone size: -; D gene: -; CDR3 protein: CSASTGEGDTQYF; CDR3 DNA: TGCAGTGCATCGACAGGGGAGGGAGATACGCAGTATTTT
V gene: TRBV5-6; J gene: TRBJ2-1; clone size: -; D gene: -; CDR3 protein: CASSLGQQNEQFF; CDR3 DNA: TGTGCCAGCAGCTTGGGACAGCAAAATGAGCAGTTCTTC
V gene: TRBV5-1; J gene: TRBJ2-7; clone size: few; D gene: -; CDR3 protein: CASSFFLATYEQYF; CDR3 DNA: TGCGCCAGCAGCTTTTTTCTAGCGACCTACGAGCAGTACTTC
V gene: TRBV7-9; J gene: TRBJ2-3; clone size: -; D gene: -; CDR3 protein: CASSTGFSPDTQYF; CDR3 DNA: TGTGCCAGCAGCACGGGATTCTCACCGGATACGCAGTATTTT
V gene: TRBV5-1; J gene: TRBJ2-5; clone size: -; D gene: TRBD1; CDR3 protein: CASSLRGLETQYF; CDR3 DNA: TGCGCCAGCAGCTTGAGGGGGCTAGAGACCCAGTACTTC
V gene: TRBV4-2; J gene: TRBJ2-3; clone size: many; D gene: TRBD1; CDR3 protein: CASSRDRLRDTQYF; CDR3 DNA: TGTGCCAGCAGCCGGGACAGGCTCAGAGATACGCAGTATTTT
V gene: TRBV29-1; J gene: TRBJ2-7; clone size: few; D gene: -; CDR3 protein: CSVETSSYEQYF; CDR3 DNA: TGCAGCGTTGAAACTAGCTCCTACGAGCAGTACTTC
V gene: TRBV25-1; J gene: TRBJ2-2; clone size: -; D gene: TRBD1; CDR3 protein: CASSESQGAGTGELFF; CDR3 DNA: TGTGCCAGCAGTGAATCCCAGGGGGCGGGCACCGGGGAGCTGTTTTTT
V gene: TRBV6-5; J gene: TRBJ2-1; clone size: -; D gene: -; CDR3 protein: CASSYNFQEQFF; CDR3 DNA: TGTGCCAGCAGTTATAATTTCCAGGAGCAGTTCTTC
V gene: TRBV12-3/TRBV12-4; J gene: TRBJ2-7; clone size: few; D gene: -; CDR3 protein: CASSLSRDEQYF; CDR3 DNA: TGTGCCAGCAGTTTGAGTCGGGACGAGCAGTACTTC
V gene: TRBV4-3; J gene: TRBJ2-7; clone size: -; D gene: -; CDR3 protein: CASSQDFTLSVHEQYF; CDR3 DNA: TGCGCCAGCAGCCAAGATTTCACCCTTTCTGTCCACGAGCAGTACTTC
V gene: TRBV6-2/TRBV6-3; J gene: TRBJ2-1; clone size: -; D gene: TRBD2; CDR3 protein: CASSYSGLLREQFF; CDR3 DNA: TGTGCCAGCAGTTACTCGGGACTATTAAGGGAGCAGTTCTTC
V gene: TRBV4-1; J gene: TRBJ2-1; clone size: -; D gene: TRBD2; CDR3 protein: CASSQVVGREGYNEQFF; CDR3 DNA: TGCGCCAGCAGCCAAGTGGTGGGGCGGGAGGGTTACAATGAGCAGTTCTTC
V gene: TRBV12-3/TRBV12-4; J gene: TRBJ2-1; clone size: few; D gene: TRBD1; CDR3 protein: CASSLDRLAYNEQFF; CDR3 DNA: TGTGCCAGCAGCCTGGACAGGTTGGCCTACAATGAGCAGTTCTTC
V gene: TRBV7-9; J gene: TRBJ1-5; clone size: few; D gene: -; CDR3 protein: CASSFSPPQPQHF; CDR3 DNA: TGTGCCAGCAGCTTCTCCCCTCCACAGCCCCAGCATTTT
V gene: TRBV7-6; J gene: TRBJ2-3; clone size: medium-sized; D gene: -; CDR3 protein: CASSLGYPASRKGDTQYF; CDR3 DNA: TGTGCCAGCAGCTTAGGCTACCCGGCCTCGAGGAAAGGAGATACGCAGTATTTT
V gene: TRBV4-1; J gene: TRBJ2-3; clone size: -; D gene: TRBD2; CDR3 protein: CASSHRLGTTAQLSEQYF; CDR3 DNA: TGCGCCAGCAGCCATCGTCTCGGGACTACGGCCCAACTAAGCGAGCAGTATTTT
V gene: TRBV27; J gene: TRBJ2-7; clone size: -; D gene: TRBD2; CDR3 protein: CASSLGTSRFGEYEQYF; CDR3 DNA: TGTGCCAGCAGTCTCGGGACTAGCCGCTTCGGGGAGTACGAGCAGTACTTC
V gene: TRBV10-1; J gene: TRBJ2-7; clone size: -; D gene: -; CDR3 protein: CASSEGTPPLAYEQYF; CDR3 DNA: TGCGCCAGCAGTGAGGGGACTCCTCCGTTGGCCTACGAGCAGTACTTC
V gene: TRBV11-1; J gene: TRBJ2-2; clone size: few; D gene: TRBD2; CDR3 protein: CASSLKRVLAGGLNTGELFF; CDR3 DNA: TGTGCCAGCAGCTTAAAGAGGGTTCTAGCGGGAGGCCTGAACACCGGGGAGCTGTTTTTT
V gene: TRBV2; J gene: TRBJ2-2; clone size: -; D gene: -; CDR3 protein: CASAGDSHTGELFF; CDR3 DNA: TGTGCCAGCGCGGGGGACAGTCACACCGGGGAGCTGTTTTTT
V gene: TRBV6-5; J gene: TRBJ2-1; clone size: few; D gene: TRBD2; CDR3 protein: CASSYSGLAGNEQFF; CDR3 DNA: TGTGCCAGCAGTTACTCAGGACTAGCGGGCAATGAGCAGTTCTTC
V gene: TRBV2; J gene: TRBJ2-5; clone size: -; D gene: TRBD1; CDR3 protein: CASSAPGQREETQYF; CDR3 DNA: TGTGCCAGCAGCGCCCCGGGACAGAGGGAAGAGACCCAGTACTTC